Sequencing of this T cell receptor (beta chain) was carried out in a study of identifying expanded T cells in peripheral blood. Points from the study as a whole: Over around two and four weeks, about 15 and 19 clones changed, versus 1.2 between replicates. Clone count variance between approximately two-week samples rose with total template count.

Some clones are missing from TCRdb's copy, which holds only in-frame ones; the method was immunoSEQ multiplex PCR. The table includes around 130,000 clones, about 86% detected once. No infections or other immune events were documented during collection. About this clone itself: What it binds is not known.

V dropped 4 bases and J dropped 4; count of bases not matched to a gene: 6. The germline V gene has CDR1 MNHEY and CDR2 SVGAGI. CDR3 length: 15 amino acids. This TCR was sampled from a person aged 18 to 70 in good health. The sequenced sample was blood. This rearrangement joins TRBV6-5 to TRBJ2-7, with 11 bases aligning to TRBD2. CDR3 protein: CASSSSSGRRYEQYF. CDR3 sequence (DNA): TGTGCCAGCAGTTCCTCTAGCGGGAGGCGGTACGAGCAGTACTTC.